Listed below are T cell receptor beta chains from one sample, sequenced in a study of cytomegalovirus exposure and HLA in healthy donors. Some clones are missing from TCRdb's copy, which holds only in-frame ones; the method was immunoSEQ multiplex PCR. The profile shows approximately 190,000 clones, approximately 84% of them singletons. Input material: PBMCs. All receptors come from a man over 45 in good health and CMV-seronegative. CDR3s include the opening cysteine and the closing phenylalanine or tryptophan. The order of the fields is J gene, clone size, V gene, D gene, CDR3 DNA, CDR3 protein. A D gene is named only where the DNA matches it firmly. Some rows have no size entry. The others give once, few or many, or a class for an expanded clone.

TRBJ1-2	.	TRBV6-5	.	TGTGCCAGCTCAAGGGAGGGGTATGGCTACACCTTC	CASSREGYGYTF
TRBJ2-3	.	TRBV19	TRBD1	TGTGCCATAGGGGATGGGACAGGGATTACTACGCAGTATTTT	CAIGDGTGITTQYF
TRBJ1-3	.	TRBV5-1	.	TGCGCCAGCAGCCTAACAGGGTTGGGAAACACCATATATTTT	CASSLTGLGNTIYF
TRBJ2-5	.	TRBV6-5	TRBD2	TGTGCCAGCAGTTACGGGCGGGGGTCAGAGACCCAGTACTTC	CASSYGRGSETQYF
TRBJ1-1	.	TRBV27	.	TGTGCCAGCAGCCACACCCGGGAGAACACTGAAGCTTTCTTT	CASSHTRENTEAFF
TRBJ1-2	few	TRBV19	.	TGTGCCAGTAGTATAACGGTTAACTATGGCTACACCTTC	CASSITVNYGYTF
TRBJ1-3	.	TRBV5-5	TRBD1	TGTGCCAGCAGCCCTTGGGACAGTGACTTCTCTGGAAACACCATATATTTT	CASSPWDSDFSGNTIYF
TRBJ2-7	.	TRBV5-1	TRBD1	TGCGCCAGCAGCTTGGGTCTCGGGACAGGGTTGGGCGAGCAGTACTTC	CASSLGLGTGLGEQYF
TRBJ1-1	.	TRBV27	TRBD1	TGTGCCAGCAGTCGGGAAACAGGGGTCACTGAAGCTTTCTTT	CASSRETGVTEAFF
TRBJ1-5	.	TRBV5-6	.	TGTGCCAGCAGTATGACAGCAAATCAGCCCCAGCATTTT	CASSMTANQPQHF
TRBJ2-7	.	TRBV5-1	TRBD1	TGCGCCAGCAGCTCGACAGGGGACGAGCAGTACTTC	CASSSTGDEQYF
TRBJ2-1	.	TRBV19	TRBD1	TGTGCCAGTAGCGACACAGGGGGGTCCTACAATGAGCAGTTCTTC	CASSDTGGSYNEQFF
TRBJ2-3	few	TRBV19	TRBD1	TGTGCCACCTCCCCTGACAGGGAAAATACGCAGTATTTT	CATSPDRENTQYF
TRBJ2-7	.	TRBV4-2	.	TGTGCCAGCAGCCAAGTTACCGCCGGCTCCTACGAGCAGTACTTC	CASSQVTAGSYEQYF
TRBJ1-6	.	TRBV9	.	TGTGCCAGCAGCGTAGCCATAGGGGCACCCCTCCACTTT	CASSVAIGAPLHF
TRBJ2-7	.	TRBV30	.	TGTGCCTGGAGTGCTCAGGGGTGGGAGCAGTACTTC	CAWSAQGWEQYF
TRBJ2-7	.	TRBV5-4	.	TGTGCCAGCAGCTTGGCTAAACAGTCCAGGAACGAGCAGTACTTC	CASSLAKQSRNEQYF
TRBJ2-5	.	TRBV6-1	TRBD2	TGTGCCAGCAGGGCCCCGGGACTACCCAGTGAGACCCAGTACTTC	CASRAPGLPSETQYF
TRBJ2-2	.	TRBV27	TRBD2	TGTGCCAGCAGTCCCAGCGGGGGGACCGGGGAGCTGTTTTTT	CASSPSGGTGELFF
TRBJ1-4	.	TRBV18	TRBD1	TGTGCCAGCTCACCTTTACAGGGGGCTAATGAAAAACTGTTTTTT	CASSPLQGANEKLFF
TRBJ2-3	.	TRBV7-9	TRBD1	TGTGCCAGCAGCTTAGAACAGGGGGCCGATACGCAGTATTTT	CASSLEQGADTQYF
TRBJ1-2	.	TRBV19	.	TGTGCCAGTAGTTCTACAGGAAGGTATGGCTACACCTTC	CASSSTGRYGYTF
TRBJ2-7	.	TRBV10-2	.	TGCGCCAGCAGTCGAATAGCTAGGGGCGAGCAGTACTTC	CASSRIARGEQYF
TRBJ2-2	.	TRBV7-7	TRBD1	TGTGCTAGCAGCCGCGACAGGGCCACCGGGGAGCTGTTTTTT	CASSRDRATGELFF
TRBJ2-7	once	TRBV5-1	.	TGCGCCAGCAGCCCGGCCGAGGGTTACGAGCAGTACTTC	CASSPAEGYEQYF
TRBJ1-1	.	TRBV7-9	.	TGTTCCAGCAGCTTAGGGACACTGAACACTGAAGCTTTCTTT	CSSSLGTLNTEAFF
TRBJ1-2	.	TRBV25-1	.	TGTGCCAGCAGTGGGGCAGGGGTCTATGGCTACACCTTC	CASSGAGVYGYTF
TRBJ2-7	.	TRBV14	TRBD1	TGTGCCAGCAGCCGAGGGACAGGCGAGCAGTACTTC	CASSRGTGEQYF
TRBJ2-5	.	TRBV29-1	TRBD2	TGCAGCGTGCCCACAGGAGCGGGGTACCAAGAGACCCAGTACTTC	CSVPTGAGYQETQYF
TRBJ1-5	.	TRBV18	.	TGTGCCAGCTCACCATCTATAGGGGAGCCCCAGCATTTT	CASSPSIGEPQHF
TRBJ2-1	.	TRBV5-6	.	TGTGCCAGCAGCTTGGTAGACGGATTAGGGGATGAGCAGTTCTTC	CASSLVDGLGDEQFF
TRBJ2-3	.	TRBV7-2	TRBD1	TGTGCCAGCAGCGTTCACGGGACAGGGGGCACAAATACGCAGTATTTT	CASSVHGTGGTNTQYF
TRBJ2-5	.	TRBV4-3	TRBD2	TGCGCCAGCAGCCAAGGGTTAGCGGGGGGGCTGGAGACCCAGTACTTC	CASSQGLAGGLETQYF
TRBJ2-7	.	TRBV6-1	TRBD1	TGTGCCAGCAGTGAGGGACAGGGGGCTTCCTACGAGCAGTACTTC	CASSEGQGASYEQYF
TRBJ2-7	.	TRBV27	TRBD1	TGTGCCAGCAGTTTAGGAGGGACAGGGTTCTCCTACGAGCAGTACTTC	CASSLGGTGFSYEQYF
TRBJ1-2	.	TRBV5-6	TRBD1	TGTGCCAGCAGCTTGAGGACAGGGCTTGGCTACACCTTC	CASSLRTGLGYTF
TRBJ2-7	.	TRBV12-5	TRBD1	TGTGCTAGTGGTTTGACCCCAGGGGGCTCCTACGAGCAGTACTTC	CASGLTPGGSYEQYF
TRBJ1-5	.	TRBV7-9	.	TGTGCCAGCAGCTTAGGGGGGGGTCAGCCCCAGCATTTT	CASSLGGGQPQHF
TRBJ2-5	.	TRBV9	TRBD1	TGTGCCAGCAGCGCGAGACGGGACAGGGTAACAGAGACCCAGTACTTC	CASSARRDRVTETQYF
TRBJ2-7	.	TRBV7-7	TRBD1	TGTGCTAGCAGCGTAGGACAGGGCCCCTCCTACGAGCAGTACTTC	CASSVGQGPSYEQYF
TRBJ1-6	.	TRBV4-1	.	TGCGCCAGCAGCCAGGTCGGGGGGGCGAGGGATAATTCACCCCTCCACTTT	CASSQVGGARDNSPLHF
TRBJ2-3	.	TRBV5-1	TRBD2	TGCGCCAGCAGCTTGGTTCCTAGCGGGGGGGCCCGGATCACAGATACGCAGTATTTT	CASSLVPSGGARITDTQYF
TRBJ1-2	.	TRBV5-4	TRBD1	TGTGCCAGCAGCTTCCCGGACAGGGTTTTAAATGGCTACACCTTC	CASSFPDRVLNGYTF
TRBJ2-7	.	TRBV5-4	TRBD1	TGTGCCAGCAGCTTGGGAGGACAGGGTCAAAGCTACGAGCAGTACTTC	CASSLGGQGQSYEQYF
TRBJ2-1	once	TRBV5-1	TRBD1	TGCGCCAGCGTTGGAAGGACAGGGACCGATGAGCAGTTCTTC	CASVGRTGTDEQFF
TRBJ1-2	.	TRBV2	.	TGTGCCAGCAGCTATTCGACAGTTCCCCTCTATGGCTACACCTTC	CASSYSTVPLYGYTF
TRBJ2-3	once	TRBV7-6	TRBD1	TGTGCCAGCAGCCGCGGGACAGGGGGAGGCTCAGATACGCAGTATTTT	CASSRGTGGGSDTQYF
TRBJ2-1	.	TRBV7-3	.	TGTGCCAGCAGCCCACAGGGACCCTACAATGAGCAGTTCTTC	CASSPQGPYNEQFF
TRBJ2-1	.	TRBV27	TRBD2	TGTGCCAGCAGTTCGTCCGGGACTAGCGGGGGATACGGTGAGCAGTTCTTC	CASSSSGTSGGYGEQFF
TRBJ2-7	once	TRBV7-9	TRBD1	TGTGCCAGCAGTAATACCGGGACAGGGGGTTACGAGCAGTACTTC	CASSNTGTGGYEQYF
TRBJ2-1	.	TRBV5-6	.	TGTGCCAGCAGCTTAGGGGGCAATGAGCAGTTCTTC	CASSLGGNEQFF
TRBJ1-1	few	TRBV11-2	TRBD1	TGTGCCAGCAGCCCCCGACAGGGGGCGATGAACACTGAAGCTTTCTTT	CASSPRQGAMNTEAFF
TRBJ1-5	.	TRBV10-3	.	TGTGCCATCAGTGAGTCGCGGGGGAGTCAGCCCCAGCATTTT	CAISESRGSQPQHF
TRBJ2-3	few	TRBV19	.	TGTGCCAGTAGTATAGGATTTACGGTTAAACCTAGCACAGATACGCAGTATTTT	CASSIGFTVKPSTDTQYF
TRBJ2-7	.	TRBV29-1	TRBD1	TGCAGCGTTGAACGGGACAGGGGTTACGAGCAGTACTTC	CSVERDRGYEQYF
TRBJ2-5	few	TRBV15	TRBD2	TGTGCCACCAGCAGAGGGGAGACTAGCGGGGTTTCTCACCAAGAGACCCAGTACTTC	CATSRGETSGVSHQETQYF
TRBJ2-7	.	TRBV6-5	TRBD2	TGTGCCATTCCTTGGACTAGCGGGGTTTCCTACGAGCAGTACTTC	CAIPWTSGVSYEQYF
TRBJ1-6	.	TRBV13	.	TGTGCCAGCAGCTCCCGGGGAACCGAGACCCTCCACTTT	CASSSRGTETLHF
TRBJ2-6	.	TRBV7-8	.	TGTGCCAGCAGGGTAGCCGGTTGGGCTGGGGCCAACGTCCTGACTTTC	CASRVAGWAGANVLTF